This T cell receptor (beta chain) comes out of a study of identical twins. Study results and limitations: Zero-insertion results could be subject to partial confounding by invariant MAIT and iNKT cells.

A universal primer site came from template switching; cDNA carried unique molecular identifiers. Each CDR3 protein is one row after TCRdb ran MiXCR on the 5' RACE reads. Found here are 450,000 or so distinct CDR3 sequences, about a fifth of them singletons; the top ten hold less than 15%. As regards this clonotype: The antigen remains unidentified.

In every case, the donor was a healthy Caucasian. CDR3 length: 12 amino acids. Looked up from germline, CDR1 is MNHEY and CDR2 is SVGEGT. V was shortened by 6 bases and J by 9 bases, with 12 bases between the two germline ends. The chain carries TRBV6-2 or TRBV6-3 and TRBJ2-1; D may be TRBD2 (5 bases). The sequence was collected from a man aged 50-59 years in good health. Sequenced material: naive T cells sorted from blood. CDR3 region: CASRGAWSEQFF. CDR3 DNA sequence: TGTGCCAGCAGGGGAGCGTGGAGTGAGCAGTTCTTC.